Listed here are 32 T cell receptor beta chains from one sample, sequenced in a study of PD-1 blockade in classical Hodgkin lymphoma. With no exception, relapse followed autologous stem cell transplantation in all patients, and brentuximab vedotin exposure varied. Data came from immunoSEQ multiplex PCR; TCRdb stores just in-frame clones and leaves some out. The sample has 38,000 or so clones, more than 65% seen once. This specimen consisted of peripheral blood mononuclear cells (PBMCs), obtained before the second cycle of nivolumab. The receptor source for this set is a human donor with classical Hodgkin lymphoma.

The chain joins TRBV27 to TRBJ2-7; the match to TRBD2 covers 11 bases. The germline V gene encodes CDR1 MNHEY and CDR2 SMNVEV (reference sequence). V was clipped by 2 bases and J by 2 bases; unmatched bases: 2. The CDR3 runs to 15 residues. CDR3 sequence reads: CASSLGTSGTYEQYF. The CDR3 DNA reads TGTGCCAGCAGTTTAGGGACTAGCGGAACCTACGAGCAGTACTTC.

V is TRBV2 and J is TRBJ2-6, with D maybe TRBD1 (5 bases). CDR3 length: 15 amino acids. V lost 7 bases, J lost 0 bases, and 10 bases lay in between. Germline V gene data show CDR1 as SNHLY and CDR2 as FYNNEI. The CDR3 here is CASKGLHSGANVLTF. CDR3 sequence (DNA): TGTGCCAGCAAGGGGCTGCACTCTGGGGCCAACGTCCTGACTTTC.

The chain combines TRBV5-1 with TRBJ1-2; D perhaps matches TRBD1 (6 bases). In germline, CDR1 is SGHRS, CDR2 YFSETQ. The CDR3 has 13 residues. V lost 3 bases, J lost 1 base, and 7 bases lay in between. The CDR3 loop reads CASSWDINYGYTF. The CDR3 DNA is TGCGCCAGCAGCTGGGACATTAACTATGGCTACACCTTC.

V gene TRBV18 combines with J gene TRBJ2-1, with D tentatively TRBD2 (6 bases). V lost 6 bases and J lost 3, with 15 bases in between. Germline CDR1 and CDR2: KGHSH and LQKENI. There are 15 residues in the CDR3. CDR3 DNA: TGTGCCAGCTCCCTGACGGGACTGAGCTACAATGAGCAGTTCTTC. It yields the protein CASSLTGLSYNEQFF.

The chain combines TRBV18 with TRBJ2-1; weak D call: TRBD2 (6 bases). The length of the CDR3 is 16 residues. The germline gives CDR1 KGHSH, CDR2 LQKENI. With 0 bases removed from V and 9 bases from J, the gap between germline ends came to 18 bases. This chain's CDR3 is CASSPPRFAGPGEQFF. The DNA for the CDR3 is TGTGCCAGCTCACCACCCCGGTTCGCGGGGCCGGGTGAGCAGTTCTTC.

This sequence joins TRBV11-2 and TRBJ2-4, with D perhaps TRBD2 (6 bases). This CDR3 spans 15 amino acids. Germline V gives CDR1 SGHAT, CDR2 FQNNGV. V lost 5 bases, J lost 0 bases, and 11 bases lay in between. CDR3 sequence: CASSQAGRAKNIQYF. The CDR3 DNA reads TGTGCCAGCAGCCAGGCGGGGCGAGCCAAAAACATTCAGTACTTC.

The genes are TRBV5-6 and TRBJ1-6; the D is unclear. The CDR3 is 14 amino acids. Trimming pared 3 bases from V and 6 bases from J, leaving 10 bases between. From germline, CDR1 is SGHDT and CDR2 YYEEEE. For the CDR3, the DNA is TGTGCCAGCAGCTCAATGGATGTTAATTCACCCCTCCACTTT. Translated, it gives CASSSMDVNSPLHF.

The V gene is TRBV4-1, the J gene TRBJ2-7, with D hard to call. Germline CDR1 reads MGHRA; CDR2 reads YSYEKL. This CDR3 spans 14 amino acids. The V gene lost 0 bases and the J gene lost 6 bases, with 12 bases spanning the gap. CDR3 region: CASSQDPVFREQYF. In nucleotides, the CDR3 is TGCGCCAGCAGCCAAGATCCCGTATTCCGCGAGCAGTACTTC.

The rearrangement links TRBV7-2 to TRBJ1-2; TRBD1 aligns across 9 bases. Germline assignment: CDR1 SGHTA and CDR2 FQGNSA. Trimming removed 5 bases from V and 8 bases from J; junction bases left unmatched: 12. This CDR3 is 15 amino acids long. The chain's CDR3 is CASSLQGAGGRGYTF. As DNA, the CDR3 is TGTGCCAGCAGCCTACAGGGGGCAGGAGGAAGAGGCTACACCTTC.

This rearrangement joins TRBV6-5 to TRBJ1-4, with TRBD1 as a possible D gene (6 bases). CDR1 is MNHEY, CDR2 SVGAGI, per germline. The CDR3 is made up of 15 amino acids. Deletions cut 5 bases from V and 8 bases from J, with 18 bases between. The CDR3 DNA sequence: TGTGCCAGCAGTAACCTAGGGGGGGCCCAGGAAAAACTGTTTTTT. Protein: CASSNLGGAQEKLFF.

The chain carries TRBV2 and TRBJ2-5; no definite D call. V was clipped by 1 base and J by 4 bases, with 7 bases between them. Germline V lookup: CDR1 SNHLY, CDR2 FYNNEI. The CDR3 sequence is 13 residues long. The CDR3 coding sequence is TGTGCCAGCAGTGAAGAGGTTAGAGAGACCCAGTACTTC. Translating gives CASSEEVRETQYF.

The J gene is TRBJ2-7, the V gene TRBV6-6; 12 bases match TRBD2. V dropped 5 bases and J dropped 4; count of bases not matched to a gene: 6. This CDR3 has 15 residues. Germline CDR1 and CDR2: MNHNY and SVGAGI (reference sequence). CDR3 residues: CASSTNGLAGYEQYF. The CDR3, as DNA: TGTGCCAGCAGTACCAACGGACTAGCGGGATACGAGCAGTACTTC.

Here the CDR3 reads CASRPIAGKETQYF. As DNA, the CDR3 is TGTGCCAGCAGACCAATAGCGGGGAAAGAGACCCAGTACTTC. The chain employs TRBV6-6 and TRBJ2-5; 8 nucleotides align to TRBD2. CDR1 MNHNY and CDR2 SVGAGI come from the germline V gene (reference sequence). The CDR3 runs 14 residues. With 6 bases clipped from V and 3 bases from J, the junction kept 6 bases outside the gene matches.

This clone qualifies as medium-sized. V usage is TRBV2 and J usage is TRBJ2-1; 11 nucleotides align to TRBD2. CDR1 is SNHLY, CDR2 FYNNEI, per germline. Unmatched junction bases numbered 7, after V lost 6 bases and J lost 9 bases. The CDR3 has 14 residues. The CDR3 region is CASSPGLAAGEQFF. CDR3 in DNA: TGTGCCAGCAGCCCGGGACTAGCGGCAGGTGAGCAGTTCTTC.

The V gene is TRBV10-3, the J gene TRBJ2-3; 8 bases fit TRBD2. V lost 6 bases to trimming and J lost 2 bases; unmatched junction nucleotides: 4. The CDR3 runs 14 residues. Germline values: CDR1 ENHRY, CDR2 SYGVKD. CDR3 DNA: TGTGCCATCAGGAGCGGGGGCCCCACAGATACGCAGTATTTT. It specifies CAIRSGGPTDTQYF.

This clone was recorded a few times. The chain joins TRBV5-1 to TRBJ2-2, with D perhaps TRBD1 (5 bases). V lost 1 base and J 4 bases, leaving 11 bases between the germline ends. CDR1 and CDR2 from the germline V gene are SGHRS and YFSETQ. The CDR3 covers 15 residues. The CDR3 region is CASSLTGQPTGELFF. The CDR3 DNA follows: TGCGCCAGCAGCTTGACTGGACAACCCACCGGGGAGCTGTTTTTT.

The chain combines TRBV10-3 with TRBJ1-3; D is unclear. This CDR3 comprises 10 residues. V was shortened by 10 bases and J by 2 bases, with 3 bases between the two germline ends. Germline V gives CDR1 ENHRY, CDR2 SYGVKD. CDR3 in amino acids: CASTGNTIYF. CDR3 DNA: TGTGCCAGCACTGGAAACACCATATATTTT.

The DNA of the CDR3 is TGTGCCAGCAGCCAAAATACCAACGTCCTGACTTTC. Amino acid sequence: CASSQNTNVLTF. The chain joins TRBV5-4 to TRBJ2-6; D gene unclear. The CDR3 is made up of 12 amino acids. Trimming stripped 4 bases from V and 8 bases from J, with 7 bases between. CDR1 SGHNT and CDR2 YYREEE come from the germline V gene (reference sequence).

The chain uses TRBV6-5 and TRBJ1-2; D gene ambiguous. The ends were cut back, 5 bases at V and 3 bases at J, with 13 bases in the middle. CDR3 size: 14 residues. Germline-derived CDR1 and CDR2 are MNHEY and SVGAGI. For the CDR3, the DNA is TGTGCCAGCAGTGAATACGGGAATGACTATGGCTACACCTTC. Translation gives CASSEYGNDYGYTF.

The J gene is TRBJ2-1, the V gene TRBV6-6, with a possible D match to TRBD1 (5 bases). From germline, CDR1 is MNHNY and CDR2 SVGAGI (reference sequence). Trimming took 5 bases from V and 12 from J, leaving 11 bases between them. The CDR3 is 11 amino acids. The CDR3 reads CASSTPTGQFF. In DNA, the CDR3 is TGTGCCAGCAGTACCCCAACAGGGCAGTTCTTC.

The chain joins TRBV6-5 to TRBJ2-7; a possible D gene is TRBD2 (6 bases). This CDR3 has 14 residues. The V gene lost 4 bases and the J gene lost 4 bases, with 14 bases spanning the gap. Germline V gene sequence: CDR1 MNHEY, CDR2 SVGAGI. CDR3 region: CASSSYVGTYEQYF. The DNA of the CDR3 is TGTGCCAGCAGTTCTTATGTGGGGACTTACGAGCAGTACTTC.

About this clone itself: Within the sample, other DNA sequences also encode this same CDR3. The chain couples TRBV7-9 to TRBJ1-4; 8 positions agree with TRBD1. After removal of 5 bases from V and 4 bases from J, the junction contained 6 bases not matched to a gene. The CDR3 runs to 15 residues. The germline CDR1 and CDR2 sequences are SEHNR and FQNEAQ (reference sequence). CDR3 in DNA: TGTGCCAGCAGCCCTGACAGGGGTGGTAATGAAAAACTGTTTTTT. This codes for CASSPDRGGNEKLFF.

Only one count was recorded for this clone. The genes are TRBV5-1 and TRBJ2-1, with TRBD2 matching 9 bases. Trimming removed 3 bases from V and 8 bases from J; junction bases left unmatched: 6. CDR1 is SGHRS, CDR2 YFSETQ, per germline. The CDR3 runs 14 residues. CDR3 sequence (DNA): TGCGCCAGCAGCTCAAGGACTAGCGTCGATGAGCAGTTCTTC. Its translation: CASSSRTSVDEQFF.

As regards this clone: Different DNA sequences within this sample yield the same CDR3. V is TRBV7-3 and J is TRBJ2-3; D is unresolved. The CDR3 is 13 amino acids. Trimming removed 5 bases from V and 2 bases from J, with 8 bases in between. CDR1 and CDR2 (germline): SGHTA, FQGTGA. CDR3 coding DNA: TGTGCCAGCAGCCCAGCGTCCACAGATACGCAGTATTTT. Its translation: CASSPASTDTQYF.

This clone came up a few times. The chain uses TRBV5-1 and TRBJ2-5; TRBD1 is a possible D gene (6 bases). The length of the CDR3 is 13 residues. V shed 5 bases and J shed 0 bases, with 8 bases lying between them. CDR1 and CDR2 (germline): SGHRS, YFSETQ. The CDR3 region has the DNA TGCGCCAGCAGACGACAGGACCAAGAGACCCAGTACTTC. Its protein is CASRRQDQETQYF. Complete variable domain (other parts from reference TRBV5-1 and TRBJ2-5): KAGVTQTPRYLIKTRGQQVTLSCSPISGHRSVSWYQQTPGQGLQFLFEYFSETQRNKGNFPGRFSGRQFSNSRSEMNVSTLELGDSALYLCASRRQDQETQYFGPGTRLLVL.

The CDR3 coding sequence is TGTGCCATCAGTGGGATACAGGGCTACGAGCAGTACTTC. Its translation is CAISGIQGYEQYF. This rearrangement joins TRBV10-3 to TRBJ2-7; possibly TRBD1 for D (6 bases). The germline V gene encodes CDR1 ENHRY and CDR2 SYGVKD. The CDR3 has 13 residues. The V end lost 4 bases, the J end lost 3 bases, and 10 bases lay between the germline ends.

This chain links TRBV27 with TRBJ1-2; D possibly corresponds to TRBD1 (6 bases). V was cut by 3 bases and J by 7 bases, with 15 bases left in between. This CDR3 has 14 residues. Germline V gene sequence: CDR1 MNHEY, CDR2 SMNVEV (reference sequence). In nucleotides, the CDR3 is TGTGCCAGCAGTTTGGCGGGGGCGGGTTCTGGCTACACCTTC. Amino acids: CASSLAGAGSGYTF.

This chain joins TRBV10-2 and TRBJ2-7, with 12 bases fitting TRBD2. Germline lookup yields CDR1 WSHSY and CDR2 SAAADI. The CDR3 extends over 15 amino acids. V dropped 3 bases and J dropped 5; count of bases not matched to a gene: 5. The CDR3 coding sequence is TGCGCCAGCAGTGATAATCTAGCGGGAGGGGACGAGCAGTACTTC. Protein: CASSDNLAGGDEQYF.

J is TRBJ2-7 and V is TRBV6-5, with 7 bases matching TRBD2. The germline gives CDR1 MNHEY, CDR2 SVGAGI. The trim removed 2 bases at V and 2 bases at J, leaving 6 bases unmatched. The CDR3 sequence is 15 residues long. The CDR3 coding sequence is TGTGCCAGCAGTTACGGCGGGGGACGTACCTACGAGCAGTACTTC. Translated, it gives CASSYGGGRTYEQYF.

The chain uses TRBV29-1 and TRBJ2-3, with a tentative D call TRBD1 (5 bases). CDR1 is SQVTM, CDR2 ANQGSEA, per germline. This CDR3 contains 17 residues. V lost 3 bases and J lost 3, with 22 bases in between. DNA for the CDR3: TGCAGCGTTGATTCCCGACAGTCTAGAGGCTCTACAGATACGCAGTATTTT. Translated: CSVDSRQSRGSTDTQYF.

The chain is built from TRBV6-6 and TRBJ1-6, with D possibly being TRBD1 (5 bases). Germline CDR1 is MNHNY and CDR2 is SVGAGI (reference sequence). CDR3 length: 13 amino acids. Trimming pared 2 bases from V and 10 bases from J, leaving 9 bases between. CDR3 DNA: TGTGCCAGCAGTTACGTCGGGGCCTCACCCCTCCACTTT. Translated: CASSYVGASPLHF.

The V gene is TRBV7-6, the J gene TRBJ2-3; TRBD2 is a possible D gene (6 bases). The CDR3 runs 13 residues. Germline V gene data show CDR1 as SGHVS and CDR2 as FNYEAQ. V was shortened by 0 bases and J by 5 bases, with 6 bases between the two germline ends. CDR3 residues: CASSLARGDTQYF. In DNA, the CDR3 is TGTGCCAGCAGCTTAGCGCGGGGAGATACGCAGTATTTT.